A selection of T cell receptor beta chains follows, all from one sample in a study of T cells expressing NK-cell markers. Each CDR3 protein gets one entry in TCRdb, which reprocessed the 5' RACE reads and gives no DNA. The sample includes roughly 450,000 distinct CDR3 sequences. Material: blood T cells: a sorted CD56 or NKG2C T cell subset, CD4+ or CD8+ T cells, or bulk PBMC T cells (not recorded which). These receptors all stem from a woman aged 45 to 65 in good health. Both conserved end residues are part of each CDR3.

TRBV24-1	TRBJ1-5	CATSGQGVYQPQHF
TRBV20-1	TRBJ2-1	CSASGTPAVSSYNEQFF
TRBV11-2	TRBJ2-2	CASSKEGAEGLFF
TRBV11-1	TRBJ2-1	CASSGKVGGYNEQFF
TRBV27	TRBJ2-1	CASSLSRLAAYNEQFF
TRBV29-1	TRBJ2-1	CSGRGTSGSNEQFF
TRBV9	TRBJ2-3	CASSVLAGAKADTQYF
TRBV5-1	TRBJ1-2	CASSLDFGNYGYTF
TRBV20-1	TRBJ1-2	CSARVASYPYGYTF
TRBV6-5	TRBJ2-7	CASTYGGFGYEQYF
TRBV7-2	TRBJ1-2	CASSLGQGLGGYTF
TRBV11-2	TRBJ2-7	CASRSLAGSSYEQYF
TRBV27	TRBJ1-2	CASKTLGAQAGYTF
TRBV6-5	TRBJ1-4	CASSYEGPGQGGSGEKLFF
TRBV6-5	TRBJ1-1	CASWDRGRVRAFF
TRBV2	TRBJ2-3	CASRDQTSTQYF
TRBV6-5	TRBJ1-2	CASTGTGYGYTF
TRBV11-1	TRBJ2-1	CASSVTDRGSYNEQFF
TRBV7-9	TRBJ1-4	CASSPRTGGGEKLFF
TRBV5-6	TRBJ2-1	CASSTPQGLLLGEQFF
TRBV12-3/TRBV12-4	TRBJ1-6	CASSLGLAGGNSPLHF
TRBV10-2	TRBJ2-2	CASRGTSGGGELFF
TRBV20-1	TRBJ2-3	CSARSPRDTQYF
TRBV11-2	TRBJ1-1	CASSLGKRQGAGAFF
TRBV10-3	TRBJ2-7	CAISRPKGLASSYEQYF
TRBV19	TRBJ1-5	CASSSNQGDQPQHF
TRBV18	TRBJ1-5	CASTSSQGGQPQHF
TRBV4-1	TRBJ1-1	CASSQVADNREAFF
TRBV6-5	TRBJ2-7	CASRTSGVSYEQYF
TRBV7-6	TRBJ1-5	CASSLGQGLRQPQHF
TRBV6-5	TRBJ1-1	CASTPAAQNTEAFF
TRBV11-3	TRBJ1-2	CASSHGQRKYGYTF
TRBV2	TRBJ2-6	CASSANSGANVLTF
TRBV5-1	TRBJ2-1	CASKNREFYNEQFF
TRBV5-1	TRBJ2-2	CASSLFTGQGYTGELFF
TRBV5-1	TRBJ1-1	CASRSPGRNTEAFF
TRBV5-6	TRBJ2-1	CASSLRQLIRDEQFF
TRBV20-1	TRBJ2-3	CSARVARAGTDTQYF
TRBV5-5	TRBJ2-5	CASSLAGQGAQYF
TRBV20-1	TRBJ2-3	CSALAGVTRDTQYF
TRBV18	TRBJ2-3	CASSPLPGGSGTDTQYF
TRBV3-1	TRBJ2-7	CASSLGEYEQYF
TRBV12-3/TRBV12-4	TRBJ1-2	CASSPRRIGNGYTF
TRBV7-9	TRBJ1-5	CASSLATGRQPQHF
TRBV5-1	TRBJ1-2	CASSSMTGNYGYTF
TRBV28	TRBJ2-1	CASRSGVAGGRYNEQFF
TRBV29-1	TRBJ2-7	CSVTQLSYEQYF
TRBV6-5	TRBJ2-2	CASCGSHTGELFF
TRBV5-1	TRBJ2-2	CASSFGGMNTGELFF
TRBV7-7	TRBJ2-3	CASAQGVSDTQYF
TRBV12-3/TRBV12-4	TRBJ2-3	CASVQGDTQYF
TRBV15	TRBJ2-5	CATSRDLIGLAGVEETQYF
TRBV4-1	TRBJ1-2	CASSPSFDRYGYTF
TRBV12-3/TRBV12-4	TRBJ1-1	CASSLVGQGSTEAFF
TRBV5-1	TRBJ2-5	CASSLTVYQETQYF